The source of this T cell receptor (beta chain) is a study of OX40 agonist ivuxolimab in advanced cancers. With respect to this clone: Its matching antigen is unknown.

Whole-study results and caveats: On average, CD8+ T cells showed a greater number of expanded clones than CD4+.

Germline lookup yields CDR1 LGHNA and CDR2 YSLEER. This CDR3 region has 17 residues. The germline V and J ends were trimmed by 0 bases and 2 bases, with 16 bases remaining between them. Measured with immunoSEQ multiplex PCR; TCRdb has only the in-frame clones, and not every one. The table lists about 55,000 clones, about four fifths of them singletons, with under 5.5% in the top ten. The receptor's source is an adult with an advanced solid tumor such as melanoma, head and neck, liver or kidney cancer. The source was CD4+ or CD8+ T cells sorted from blood, collected in a trial of the OX40 agonist ivuxolimab. V and J are TRBV4-3 and TRBJ2-5; maybe TRBD1 (5 bases). The CDR3 bases are TGCGCCAGCAGCCAAGAAAATGCATTAAGGGGACAAGAGACCCAGTACTTC. It is translated as CASSQENALRGQETQYF.